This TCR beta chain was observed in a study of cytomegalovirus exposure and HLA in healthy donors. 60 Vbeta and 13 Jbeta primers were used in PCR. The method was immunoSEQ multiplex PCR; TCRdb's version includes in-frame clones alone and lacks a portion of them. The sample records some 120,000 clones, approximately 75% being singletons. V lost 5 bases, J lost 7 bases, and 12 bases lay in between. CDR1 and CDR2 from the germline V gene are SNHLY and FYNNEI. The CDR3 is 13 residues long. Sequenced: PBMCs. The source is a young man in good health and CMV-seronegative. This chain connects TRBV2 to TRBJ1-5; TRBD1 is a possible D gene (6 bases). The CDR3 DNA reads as TGTGCCAGCAGTAAGGGGGGGGGCCAGCCCCAGCATTTT. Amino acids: CASSKGGGQPQHF.